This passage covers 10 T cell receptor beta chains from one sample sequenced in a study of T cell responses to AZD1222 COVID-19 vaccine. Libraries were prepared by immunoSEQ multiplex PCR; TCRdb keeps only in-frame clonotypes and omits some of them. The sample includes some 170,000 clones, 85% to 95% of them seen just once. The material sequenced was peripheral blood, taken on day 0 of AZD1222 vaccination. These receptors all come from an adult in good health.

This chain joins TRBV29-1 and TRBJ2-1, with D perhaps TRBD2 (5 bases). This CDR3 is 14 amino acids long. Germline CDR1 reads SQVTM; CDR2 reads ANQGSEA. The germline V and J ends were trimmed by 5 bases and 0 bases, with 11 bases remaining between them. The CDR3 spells CSVSGSSSYNEQFF. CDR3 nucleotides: TGCAGCGTTAGCGGATCAAGCTCCTACAATGAGCAGTTCTTC.

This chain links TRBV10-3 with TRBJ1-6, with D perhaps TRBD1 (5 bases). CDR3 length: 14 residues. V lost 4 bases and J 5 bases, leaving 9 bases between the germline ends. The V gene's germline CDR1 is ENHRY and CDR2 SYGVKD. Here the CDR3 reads CAISVEGNNSPLHF. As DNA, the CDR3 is TGTGCCATCAGTGTGGAGGGGAATAATTCACCCCTCCACTTT.

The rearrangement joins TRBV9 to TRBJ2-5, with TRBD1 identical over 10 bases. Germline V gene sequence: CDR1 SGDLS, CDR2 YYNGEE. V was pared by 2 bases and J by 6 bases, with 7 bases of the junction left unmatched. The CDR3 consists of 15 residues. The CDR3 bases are TGTGCCAGCAGCGTTTCCGGGACAGGGGATAAGACCCAGTACTTC. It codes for CASSVSGTGDKTQYF.

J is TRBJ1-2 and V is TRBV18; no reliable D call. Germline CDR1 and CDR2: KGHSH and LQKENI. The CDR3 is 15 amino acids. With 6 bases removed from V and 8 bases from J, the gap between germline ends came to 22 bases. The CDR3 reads CASSLEPTSAGGYTF. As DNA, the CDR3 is TGTGCCAGCTCCTTAGAACCGACGAGTGCCGGAGGCTACACCTTC.

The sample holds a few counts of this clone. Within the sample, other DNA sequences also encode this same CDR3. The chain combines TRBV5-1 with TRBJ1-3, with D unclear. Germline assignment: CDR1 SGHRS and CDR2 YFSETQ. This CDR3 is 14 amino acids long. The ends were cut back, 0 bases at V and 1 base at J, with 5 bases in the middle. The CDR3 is CASSLAGSGNTIYF. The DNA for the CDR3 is TGCGCCAGCAGCTTGGCCGGGTCTGGAAACACCATATATTTT.

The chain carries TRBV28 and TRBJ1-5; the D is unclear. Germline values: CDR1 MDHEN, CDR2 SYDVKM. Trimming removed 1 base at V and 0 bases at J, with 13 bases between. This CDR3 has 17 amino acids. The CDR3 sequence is CASSLLGSHYSNQPQHF. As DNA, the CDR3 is TGTGCCAGCAGTTTATTGGGCAGCCACTATAGCAATCAGCCCCAGCATTTT.

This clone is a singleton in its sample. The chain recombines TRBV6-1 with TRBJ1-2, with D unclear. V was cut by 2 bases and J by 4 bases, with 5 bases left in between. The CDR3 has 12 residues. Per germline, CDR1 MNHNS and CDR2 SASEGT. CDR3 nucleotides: TGTGCCAGCAGTGAACTGGGCTATGGCTACACCTTC. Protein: CASSELGYGYTF.

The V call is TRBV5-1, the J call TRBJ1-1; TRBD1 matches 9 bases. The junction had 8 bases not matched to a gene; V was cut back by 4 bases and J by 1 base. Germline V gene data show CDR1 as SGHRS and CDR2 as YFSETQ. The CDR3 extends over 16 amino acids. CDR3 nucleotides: TGCGCCAGCAGCATATCACAGGGGGCGAGGAACACTGAAGCTTTCTTT. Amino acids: CASSISQGARNTEAFF.

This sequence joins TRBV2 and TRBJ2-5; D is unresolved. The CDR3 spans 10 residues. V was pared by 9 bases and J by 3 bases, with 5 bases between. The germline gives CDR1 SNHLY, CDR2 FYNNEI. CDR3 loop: CASYKETQYF. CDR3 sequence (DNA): TGTGCCAGTTATAAAGAGACCCAGTACTTC.

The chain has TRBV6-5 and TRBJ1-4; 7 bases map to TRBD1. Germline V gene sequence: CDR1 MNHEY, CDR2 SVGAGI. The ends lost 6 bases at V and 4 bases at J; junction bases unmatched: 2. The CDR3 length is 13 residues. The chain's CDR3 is CASRGQYNEKLFF. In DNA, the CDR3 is TGTGCCAGCAGGGGACAGTATAATGAAAAACTGTTTTTT.